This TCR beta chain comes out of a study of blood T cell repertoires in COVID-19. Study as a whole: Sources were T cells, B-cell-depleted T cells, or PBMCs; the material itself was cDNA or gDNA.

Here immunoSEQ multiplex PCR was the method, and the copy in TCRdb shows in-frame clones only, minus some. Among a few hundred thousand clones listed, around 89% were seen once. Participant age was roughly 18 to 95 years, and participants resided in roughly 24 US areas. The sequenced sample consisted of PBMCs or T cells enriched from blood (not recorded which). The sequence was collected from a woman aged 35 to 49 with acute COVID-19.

The CDR3 sequence: CASSVGSTGSNSPLHF. For the CDR3, the DNA is TGTGCCAGCAGCGTAGGGTCCACAGGGTCTAATTCACCCCTCCACTTT. J is TRBJ1-6 and V is TRBV9; D is possibly TRBD1 (6 bases). V lost 0 bases and J 6 bases, leaving 13 bases between the germline ends. This CDR3 comprises 16 residues. Germline V gene data show CDR1 as SGDLS and CDR2 as YYNGEE.